This section outlines one T cell receptor (beta chain) sequence together with its context. TCRdb's copy holds only in-frame clones and misses some; the assay was immunoSEQ multiplex PCR. The table includes approximately 37,000 clones, nearly 90% detected once. Between the trimmed V and J ends, which lost 5 bases and 5 bases, there was a span of 21 bases. The CDR3 has 16 residues. Germline V lookup: CDR1 LNHNV, CDR2 YYDKDF (reference sequence). The data were obtained in a study of T cell changes during pregnancy in multiple sclerosis. The clonotype originates from a female donor with multiple sclerosis, enrolled in a pregnancy study. This rearrangement joins TRBV15 to TRBJ1-2; D gene unclear. The source was CD8+ T cells from peripheral blood mononuclear cells, collected in the first trimester of pregnancy. CDR3 loop: CATSGSVSEQTYGYTF. Here the CDR3 DNA reads TGTGCCACCAGCGGATCTGTGTCTGAACAGACGTATGGCTACACCTTC. Variable domain in full (rest from reference TRBV15 and TRBJ1-2): DAMVIQNPRYQVTQFGKPVTLSCSQTLNHNVMYWYQQKSSQAPKLLFHYYDKDFNNEADTPDNFQSRRPNTSFCFLDIRSPGLGDTAMYLCATSGSVSEQTYGYTFGSGTRLTVV.